One sample yielded the 23 T cell receptor beta chains listed below, sequenced in a study of blood T cell repertoires in COVID-19. Here immunoSEQ multiplex PCR was the method, and the copy in TCRdb shows in-frame clones only, minus some. The sample yields 45,000 to 50,000 clones, approximately 86% seen once. Input material: peripheral blood. These receptor sequences come from an older man in a cohort sampled during active COVID-19.

The chain carries TRBV19 and TRBJ2-1; TRBD2 agrees at 7 bases. V shed 1 base and J 0 bases; nucleotides not matched to a gene: 3. The CDR3 covers 16 residues. The germline V gene has CDR1 LNHDA and CDR2 SQIVND (reference sequence). The CDR3 spells CASSIGRGISYNEQFF. The CDR3 DNA reads TGTGCCAGTAGTATAGGGCGGGGGATCTCCTACAATGAGCAGTTCTTC.

As DNA, the CDR3 is TGTGCCAGCAGAGGGGCTAGCGGGAGTCTCGTTGAGCAGTTCTTC. As protein: CASRGASGSLVEQFF. V is TRBV28 and J is TRBJ2-1, with 10 nucleotides matching TRBD2. The CDR3 is 15 amino acids. The germline CDR1 and CDR2 sequences are MDHEN and SYDVKM. V lost 6 bases to trimming and J lost 9 bases; unmatched junction nucleotides: 11.

The chain uses TRBV5-1 and TRBJ1-1; the D is unclear. Germline CDR1 and CDR2: SGHRS and YFSETQ. Trimming stripped 0 bases from V and 5 bases from J, with 11 bases between. The CDR3 covers 14 residues. The DNA for the CDR3 is TGCGCCAGCAGCTTGGCCCCTCCAGGAACTGAAGCTTTCTTT. Translation: CASSLAPPGTEAFF.

This chain links TRBV2 with TRBJ2-6, with D possibly being TRBD1 (6 bases). The V gene's germline CDR1 is SNHLY and CDR2 FYNNEI. The CDR3 runs 15 residues. Trimming cost V 4 bases and J 2 bases, with 9 bases left between them. CDR3 sequence (DNA): TGTGCCAGCAGTGCTGGACAGCCTGGGGCCAACGTCCTGACTTTC. Translating gives CASSAGQPGANVLTF. Supplemented by reference TRBV2 and TRBJ2-6, the full variable domain reads EPEVTQTPSHQVTQMGQEVILRCVPISNHLYFYWYRQILGQKVEFLVSFYNNEISEKSEIFDDQFSVERPDGSNFTLKIRSTKLEDSAMYFCASSAGQPGANVLTFGAGSRLTVL.

V usage is TRBV9 and J usage is TRBJ2-2, with D perhaps TRBD2 (6 bases). Germline V CDR1 and CDR2: SGDLS, YYNGEE. There are 16 residues in the CDR3. The germline V and J ends were trimmed by 4 bases and 0 bases, with 13 bases remaining between them. CDR3 in DNA: TGTGCCAGCAGCAGTCCCGGGGGTGCGAACACCGGGGAGCTGTTTTTT. This gives the protein CASSSPGGANTGELFF.

V gene TRBV5-1 combines with J gene TRBJ1-2; weak D call: TRBD1 (6 bases). This CDR3 contains 13 residues. Germline V gene sequence: CDR1 SGHRS, CDR2 YFSETQ. The germline V and J ends were trimmed by 0 bases and 4 bases, with 7 bases remaining between them. The DNA of the CDR3 is TGCGCCAGCAGCTTGGGCAGGGGCTATGGCTACACCTTC. Translated: CASSLGRGYGYTF.

The chain employs TRBV2 and TRBJ1-3; D ambiguous. The CDR3 has 12 residues. Between the trimmed V and J ends, which lost 4 bases and 6 bases, there was a span of 7 bases. The germline gives CDR1 SNHLY, CDR2 FYNNEI. The CDR3, as DNA: TGTGCCAGCAGTGGGCCTGAAAACACCATATATTTT. It codes for CASSGPENTIYF.

The gene calls are TRBV3-1 (or the pseudogene TRBV3-2) and TRBJ1-5; 7 nucleotides align to TRBD1. Trimming took 5 bases from V and 4 from J; bases not matched to a gene: 11. Per germline, CDR1 LGHDT and CDR2 YNNKEL (reference sequence). The CDR3 is made up of 16 amino acids. In nucleotides, the CDR3 is TGTGCCAGCAGCAAGACCCGGGACAGAAGAAATCAGCCCCAGCATTTT. Its protein is CASSKTRDRRNQPQHF.

This clone was seen only a few times. The J gene is TRBJ2-7, the V gene TRBV5-1, with TRBD2 matching 7 bases. Germline V CDR1 and CDR2: SGHRS, YFSETQ. The CDR3 has 13 residues. V lost 5 bases and J lost 2; bases outside the gene matches: 4. CDR3 sequence: CASRRDYTYEQYF. CDR3 bases: TGCGCCAGCAGGCGGGACTATACCTACGAGCAGTACTTC. Based on the CDR3 plus reference TRBV5-1 and TRBJ2-7, the full variable domain is KAGVTQTPRYLIKTRGQQVTLSCSPISGHRSVSWYQQTPGQGLQFLFEYFSETQRNKGNFPGRFSGRQFSNSRSEMNVSTLELGDSALYLCASRRDYTYEQYFGPGTRLTVT.

This clone was found once. The chain links TRBV2 to TRBJ1-1; no reliable D call. Germline CDR1 and CDR2: SNHLY and FYNNEI. Trimming pared 1 base from V and 1 base from J, leaving 7 bases between. The CDR3 covers 14 residues. The CDR3 reads CASSEGARNTEAFF. In DNA, the CDR3 is TGTGCCAGCAGTGAAGGGGCCAGGAACACTGAAGCTTTCTTT. The full variable domain, with the rest looked up from reference TRBV2 and TRBJ1-1, is EPEVTQTPSHQVTQMGQEVILRCVPISNHLYFYWYRQILGQKVEFLVSFYNNEISEKSEIFDDQFSVERPDGSNFTLKIRSTKLEDSAMYFCASSEGARNTEAFFGQGTRLTVV.

In this sample, this clone turned up a few times. The chain is built from TRBV12-3 or TRBV12-4 and TRBJ2-1, with D unclear. Trimming left V 5 bases short and J 10 bases short, with 9 bases between. CDR3 length equals 11 residues. The CDR3 here is CASSLKTEQFF. CDR3 sequence (DNA): TGTGCCAGCAGTCTAAAGACAGAGCAGTTCTTC.

This clone was detected only once. V gene TRBV7-9 combines with J gene TRBJ1-4, with 9 bases fitting TRBD1. V was clipped by 3 bases and J by 4 bases; unmatched bases: 9. Germline V gene lookup returns CDR1 SEHNR and CDR2 FQNEAQ (reference sequence). The CDR3 extends over 17 amino acids. CDR3 sequence: CASSLWSGTGLNEKLFF. The CDR3 DNA reads as TGTGCCAGCAGCTTGTGGTCAGGGACAGGGCTTAATGAAAAACTGTTTTTT.

This chain uses TRBV7-9 with TRBJ2-1, with 9 positions matching TRBD2. CDR1 and CDR2 from the germline V gene are SEHNR and FQNEAQ (reference sequence). The J segment lost 6 bases and the V segment lost 5 bases, leaving 8 bases of the junction unmatched. The CDR3 is 15 residues long. The CDR3 protein is CASSPPRREGNEQFF. As DNA, the CDR3 is TGTGCCAGCAGCCCTCCCCGGCGGGAGGGCAATGAGCAGTTCTTC. The whole variable domain, remainder taken from reference TRBV7-9 and TRBJ2-1, is DTGVSQNPRHKITKRGQNVTFRCDPISEHNRLYWYRQTLGQGPEFLTYFQNEAQLEKSRLLSDRFSAERPKGSFSTLEIQRTEQGDSAMYLCASSPPRREGNEQFFGPGTRLTVL.

This chain links TRBV6-2 or TRBV6-3 with TRBJ2-5; tentative D call: TRBD1 (5 bases). Germline lookup yields CDR1 MNHEY and CDR2 SVGEGT. Trimming took off 2 bases at V and 5 bases at J, with 18 bases between the two ends. The CDR3 totals 16 residues. The CDR3 DNA follows: TGTGCCAGCAGTTACCGGCCCCAGGGAATGAGCGAGACCCAGTACTTC. Encoded protein: CASSYRPQGMSETQYF.

J is TRBJ1-3 and V is TRBV28; maybe TRBD1 (5 bases). Germline V gene lookup returns CDR1 MDHEN and CDR2 SYDVKM. V lost 2 bases and J 0 bases, leaving 11 bases between the germline ends. CDR3 length equals 16 residues. The CDR3 nucleotides are TGTGCCAGCAGTTTAATGACGGGGGTCTCTGGAAACACCATATATTTT. Amino acid sequence: CASSLMTGVSGNTIYF.

V gene TRBV6-5 combines with J gene TRBJ1-1, with a weak D call TRBD1 (5 bases). Trimming cost V 4 bases and J 1 base, with 10 bases left between them. CDR1 MNHEY and CDR2 SVGAGI come from the germline V gene. This CDR3 has 14 residues. In nucleotides, the CDR3 is TGTGCCAGCAGTTCGGGACTTTGGAACACTGAAGCTTTCTTT. Protein: CASSSGLWNTEAFF.

The chain has TRBV18 and TRBJ1-2, with D tentatively TRBD1 (5 bases). Per germline, CDR1 KGHSH and CDR2 LQKENI. V was cut by 3 bases and J by 2 bases, with 13 bases left in between. This CDR3 comprises 15 residues. The CDR3 DNA follows: TGTGCCAGCTCACCCTCGCTACAGGAAAACTATGGCTACACCTTC. Encoded protein: CASSPSLQENYGYTF.

The chain combines TRBV28 with TRBJ1-1; possible D gene TRBD1, 5 bases. The V and J ends lost 6 bases and 3 bases respectively, with 17 bases between them. There are 15 residues in the CDR3. Germline-derived CDR1 and CDR2 are MDHEN and SYDVKM. The DNA for the CDR3 is TGTGCCAGCAGCCGTGGGCGGGGGGAAGACACTGAAGCTTTCTTT. Amino acid sequence: CASSRGRGEDTEAFF.

The chain links TRBV5-1 to TRBJ1-1; no definite D call. This CDR3 region has 13 residues. Trimming cost V 4 bases and J 1 base, with 8 bases left between them. The germline V gene encodes CDR1 SGHRS and CDR2 YFSETQ. Here the CDR3 DNA reads TGCGCCAGCAGCGTTCAGAAGAACACTGAAGCTTTCTTT. Protein product: CASSVQKNTEAFF.

V is TRBV19 and J is TRBJ1-4; D is uncertain. The CDR3 spans 14 residues. Trimming cost V 5 bases and J 1 base, with 8 bases left between them. CDR1 and CDR2 from the germline V gene are LNHDA and SQIVND (reference sequence). Here the CDR3 DNA reads TGTGCCAGTAGTCGACGGGAAACTAATGAAAAACTGTTTTTT. Protein sequence: CASSRRETNEKLFF.

The chain carries TRBV7-6 and TRBJ2-6, with TRBD2 matching 14 bases. J was trimmed by 3 bases and V by 3 bases; bases with no gene match: 10. This CDR3 has 20 amino acids. Germline CDR1 SGHVS, CDR2 FNYEAQ. In nucleotides, the CDR3 is TGTGCCAGCAGCTTTATGGTCGGGACTAGCGGGAGTTTTGGGGCCAACGTCCTGACTTTC. Its translation is CASSFMVGTSGSFGANVLTF.

The table lists this clone with a few counts. The chain employs TRBV7-2 and TRBJ1-6; TRBD1 might be the D (5 bases). The CDR3 extends over 16 amino acids. Trimming stripped 6 bases from V and 9 bases from J, with 21 bases between. Germline values: CDR1 SGHTA, CDR2 FQGNSA. As DNA, the CDR3 is TGTGCCAGCAGATCCGACGGCAGGGCCCGAGGTTCACCCCTCCACTTT. Residues: CASRSDGRARGSPLHF.

The gene calls are TRBV21-1 and TRBJ1-5. TRBV21-1 is noted as a pseudogene. The CDR3 spans 16 residues. The CDR3 bases are TGTGCCAGCAGCAAAACGACCGCGGTTAGCAATCAGCCCCAGCATTTT. Protein product: CASSKTTAVSNQPQHF.